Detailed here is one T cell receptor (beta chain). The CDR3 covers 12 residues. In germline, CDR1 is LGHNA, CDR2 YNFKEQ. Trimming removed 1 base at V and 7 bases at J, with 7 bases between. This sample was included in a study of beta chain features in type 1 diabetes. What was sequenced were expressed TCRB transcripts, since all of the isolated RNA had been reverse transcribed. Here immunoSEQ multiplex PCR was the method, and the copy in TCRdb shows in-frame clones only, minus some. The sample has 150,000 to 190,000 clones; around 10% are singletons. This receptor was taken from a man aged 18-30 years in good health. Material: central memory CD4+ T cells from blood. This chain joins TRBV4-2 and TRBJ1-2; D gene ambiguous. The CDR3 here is CASSQGISGYTF. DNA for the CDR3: TGTGCCAGCAGCCAAGGGATCAGTGGCTACACCTTC.